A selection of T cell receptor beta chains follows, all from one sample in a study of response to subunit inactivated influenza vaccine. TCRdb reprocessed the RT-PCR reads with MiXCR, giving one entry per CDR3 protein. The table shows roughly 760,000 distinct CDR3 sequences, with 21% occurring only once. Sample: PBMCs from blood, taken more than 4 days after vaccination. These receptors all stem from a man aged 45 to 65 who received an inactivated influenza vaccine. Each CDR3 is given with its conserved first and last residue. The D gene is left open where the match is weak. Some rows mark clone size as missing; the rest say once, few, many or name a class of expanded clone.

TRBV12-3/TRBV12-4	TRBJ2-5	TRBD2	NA	TGTGCCAGCAGTTTTCGCGGGGGACTCCAAGAGACCCAGTACTTC	CASSFRGGLQETQYF
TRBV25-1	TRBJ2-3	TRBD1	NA	TGTGCCAGCAGTGGGACAGGATCAACCCCGGGTACGCAGTATTTT	CASSGTGSTPGTQYF
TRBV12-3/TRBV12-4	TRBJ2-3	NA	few	TGTGCCAGCAGTTTAAGCCAGGTGCCAGATACGCAGTATTTT	CASSLSQVPDTQYF
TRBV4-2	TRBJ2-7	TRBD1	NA	TGTGCCAGCAGCCGGGGACAGGGCGAGCAGTACTTC	CASSRGQGEQYF
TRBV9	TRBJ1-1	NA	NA	TGTGCCAGCAGCGCGCGACAGGTCGCCTTAAACACTGAAGCTTTCTTT	CASSARQVALNTEAFF
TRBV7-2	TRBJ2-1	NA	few	TGTGCCAGCAGCTTAGTTTGGGGGAGCGATGAGCAGTTCTTC	CASSLVWGSDEQFF
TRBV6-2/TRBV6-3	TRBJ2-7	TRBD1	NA	TGTGCCAGCAGTAGTCACAGGGGCCCCTACGAGCAGTACTTC	CASSSHRGPYEQYF
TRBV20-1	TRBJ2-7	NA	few	TGCAGTGCTGACCGAAGTGCGAAGCAAGGCGAGCAGTACTTC	CSADRSAKQGEQYF
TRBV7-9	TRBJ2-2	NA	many	TGTGCCAGCAGCTTAGGTTGGACAGGACTATACACCGGGGAGCTGTTTTTT	CASSLGWTGLYTGELFF
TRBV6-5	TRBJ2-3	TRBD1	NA	TGTGCCAGCTCCACAGGGGCAGATACGCAGTATTTT	CASSTGADTQYF
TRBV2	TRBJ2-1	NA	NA	TGTGCCAGCAGGTCTGGACAGTCGCAAGTGCAGTTCTTC	CASRSGQSQVQFF
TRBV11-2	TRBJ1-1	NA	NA	TGTGCCAGCAGCTCCTTACGGTACCCTGGGGCTTTCTTT	CASSSLRYPGAFF
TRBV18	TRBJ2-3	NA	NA	TGTGCCAGCTCACCTCTTCAGGGGACCGCTGCAGATACGCAGTATTTT	CASSPLQGTAADTQYF
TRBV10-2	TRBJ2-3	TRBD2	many	TGCGCCAGCACCCCGACTAGCCCAGATACGCAGTATTTT	CASTPTSPDTQYF
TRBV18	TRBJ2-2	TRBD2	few	TGTGCCAGCTCACCGCGACTAGCGGGGGTCACCGGGGAGCTGTTTTTT	CASSPRLAGVTGELFF
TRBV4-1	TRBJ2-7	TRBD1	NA	TGCGCCAGCAGCCAGTTACAGGGGGCGAGGTACGAGCAGTACTTC	CASSQLQGARYEQYF
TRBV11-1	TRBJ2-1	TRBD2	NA	TGTGCCAGCAGCTTACTATGGCGGGAGGGCCTCGTGTTCAATGAGCAGTTCTTC	CASSLLWREGLVFNEQFF
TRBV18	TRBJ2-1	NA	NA	TGTGCCAGCTCACAGCCGGGACACAGCTCCTACAATGAGCAGTTCTTC	CASSQPGHSSYNEQFF
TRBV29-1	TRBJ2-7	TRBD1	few	TGCAGCGTCAAATCCGGGACAGGGGGTTACGAGCAGTACTTC	CSVKSGTGGYEQYF
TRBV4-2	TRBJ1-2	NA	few	TGTGCCAGCACCCCAGCCGGGGCCACTAACTATGGCTACACCTTC	CASTPAGATNYGYTF
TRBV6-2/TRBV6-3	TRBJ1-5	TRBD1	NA	TGTGCCAGCAGGCAGACAGGGGGCTCTCAGCCCCAGCATTTT	CASRQTGGSQPQHF
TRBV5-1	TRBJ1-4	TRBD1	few	TGCGCCAGCGGGGGTGGACAGGGTTCTCATGAAAAACTGTTTTTT	CASGGGQGSHEKLFF
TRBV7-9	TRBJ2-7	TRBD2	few	TGTGCCAGCATCTCAAGCGGGGACTCCTACGAGCAGTACTTC	CASISSGDSYEQYF
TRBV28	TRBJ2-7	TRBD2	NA	TGTGCCAGCAGCGAACCAGGGACTAGCGGGCCATTCTCCTACGAGCAGTACTTC	CASSEPGTSGPFSYEQYF
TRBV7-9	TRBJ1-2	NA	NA	TGTGCCAGCAGCGCCTCGTCTGGCTACACCTTC	CASSASSGYTF
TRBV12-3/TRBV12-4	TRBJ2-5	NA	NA	TGTGCCAGCAGTTTATCTCCGAATCCCCAAGAGACCCAGTACTTC	CASSLSPNPQETQYF
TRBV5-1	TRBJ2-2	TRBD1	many	TGCGCCAGCAGCCGCACAGGGGACACCGGGGAGCTGTTTTTT	CASSRTGDTGELFF
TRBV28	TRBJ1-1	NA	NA	TGTGCCAGCAGTAGGCGGACAGAGAATGAAGCTTTCTTT	CASSRRTENEAFF
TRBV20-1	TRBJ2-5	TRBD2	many	TGCAGTGCTAGTCAGGGCGGGAGGGGAGAGACCCAGTACTTC	CSASQGGRGETQYF
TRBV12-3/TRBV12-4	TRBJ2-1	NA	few	TGTGCCAGCAGTTTTGGGGGGCTCAATGAGCAGTTCTTC	CASSFGGLNEQFF
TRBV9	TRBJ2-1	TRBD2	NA	TGTGCCAGCAGCGTAGCGGGACTATCCTACAATGAGCAGTTCTTC	CASSVAGLSYNEQFF